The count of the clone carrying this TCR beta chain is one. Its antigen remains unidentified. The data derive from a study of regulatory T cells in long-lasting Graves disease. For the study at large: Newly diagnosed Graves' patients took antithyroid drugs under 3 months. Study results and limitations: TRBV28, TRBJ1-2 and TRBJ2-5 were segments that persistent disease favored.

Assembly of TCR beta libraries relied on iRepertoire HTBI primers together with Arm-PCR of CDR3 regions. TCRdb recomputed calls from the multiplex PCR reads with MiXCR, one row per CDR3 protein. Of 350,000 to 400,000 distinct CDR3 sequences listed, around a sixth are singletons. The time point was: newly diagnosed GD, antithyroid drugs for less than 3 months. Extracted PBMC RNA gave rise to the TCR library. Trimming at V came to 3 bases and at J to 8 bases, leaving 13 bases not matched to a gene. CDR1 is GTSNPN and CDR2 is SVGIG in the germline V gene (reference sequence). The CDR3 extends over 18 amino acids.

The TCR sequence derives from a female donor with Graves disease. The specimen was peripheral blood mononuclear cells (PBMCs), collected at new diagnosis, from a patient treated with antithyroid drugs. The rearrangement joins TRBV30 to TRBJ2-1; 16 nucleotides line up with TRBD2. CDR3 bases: TGTGCCTGGAGAACCGGGACTAGCGGGAGGGCCGGACGCTATGAGCAGTTCTTC. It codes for CAWRTGTSGRAGRYEQFF.